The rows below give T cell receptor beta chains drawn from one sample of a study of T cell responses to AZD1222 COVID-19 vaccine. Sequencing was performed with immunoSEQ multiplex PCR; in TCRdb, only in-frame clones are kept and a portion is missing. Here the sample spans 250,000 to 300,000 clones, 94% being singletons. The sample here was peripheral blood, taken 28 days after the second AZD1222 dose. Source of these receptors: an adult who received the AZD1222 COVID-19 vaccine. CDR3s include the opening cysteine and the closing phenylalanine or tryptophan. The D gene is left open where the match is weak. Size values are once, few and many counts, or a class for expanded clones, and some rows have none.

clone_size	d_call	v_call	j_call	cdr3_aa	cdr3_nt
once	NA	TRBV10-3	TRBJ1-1	CAISERSNTEAFF	TGTGCCATCAGTGAGAGGTCGAACACTGAAGCTTTCTTT
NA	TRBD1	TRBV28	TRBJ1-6	CASSLGDRGHNSPLHF	TGTGCCAGCAGTTTGGGGGACAGGGGCCATAATTCACCCCTCCACTTT
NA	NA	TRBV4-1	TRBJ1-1	CASRLGGGRRMNTEAFF	TGCGCCAGCAGACTAGGGGGGGGTCGAAGGATGAACACTGAAGCTTTCTTT
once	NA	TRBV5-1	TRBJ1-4	CASGTGPEGEKLFF	TGCGCCAGCGGGACCGGTCCAGAGGGTGAAAAACTGTTTTTT
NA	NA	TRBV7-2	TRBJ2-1	CASTAGSSYNEQFF	TGTGCCAGCACCGCGGGGAGCTCCTACAATGAGCAGTTCTTC
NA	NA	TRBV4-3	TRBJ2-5	CASSQDLGEETQYF	TGCGCCAGCAGCCAAGACTTAGGAGAAGAGACCCAGTACTTC
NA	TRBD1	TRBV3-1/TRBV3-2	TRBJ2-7	CASSRSWTGDNEQYF	TGTGCCAGCAGCCGATCTTGGACAGGGGATAACGAGCAGTACTTC
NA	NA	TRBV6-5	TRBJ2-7	CASTPVPGASYEQYF	TGTGCCAGCACCCCCGTACCGGGTGCCTCCTACGAGCAGTACTTC
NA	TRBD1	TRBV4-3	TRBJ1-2	CASSRGQGNPMGYTF	TGCGCCAGCAGCCGTGGACAGGGAAATCCTATGGGCTACACCTTC
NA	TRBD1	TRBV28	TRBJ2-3	CASSPLTGASGDTQYF	TGTGCCAGCAGTCCCCTGACAGGGGCTTCCGGCGATACGCAGTATTTT
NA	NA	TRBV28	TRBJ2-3	CATRTSTDTQYF	TGTGCCACCAGGACTAGCACAGATACGCAGTATTTT
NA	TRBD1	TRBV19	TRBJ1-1	CATRDRERVNTEAFF	TGTGCCACCAGGGACAGGGAGAGGGTAAACACTGAAGCTTTCTTT
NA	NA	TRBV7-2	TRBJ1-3	CASTYGVSSGNTIYF	TGTGCCAGCACCTACGGCGTCAGCTCTGGAAACACCATATATTTT
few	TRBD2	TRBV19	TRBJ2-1	CASSPTVASGYNEQFF	TGTGCCAGTAGTCCCACTGTGGCTAGCGGCTACAATGAGCAGTTCTTC
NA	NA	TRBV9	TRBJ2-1	CASSQGTSYNEQFF	TGTGCCAGCTCCCAAGGGACCTCCTACAATGAGCAGTTCTTC
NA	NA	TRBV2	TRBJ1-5	CATRDTPSNQPQHF	TGTGCCACTAGGGACACCCCTAGCAATCAGCCCCAGCATTTT
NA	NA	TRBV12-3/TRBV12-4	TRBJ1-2	CASSSLDGYTF	TGTGCCAGCAGTTCTTTGGATGGCTACACCTTC
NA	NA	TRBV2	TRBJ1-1	CASSLSGEGTEAFF	TGTGCCAGCAGCCTTTCGGGGGAGGGTACTGAAGCTTTCTTT
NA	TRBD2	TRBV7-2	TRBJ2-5	CASRLAGGGETQYF	TGTGCCAGCAGATTAGCGGGAGGAGGCGAGACCCAGTACTTC
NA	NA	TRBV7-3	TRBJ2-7	CASSSGAGGYEQYF	TGTGCCAGCAGCTCGGGGGCAGGGGGCTACGAGCAGTACTTC
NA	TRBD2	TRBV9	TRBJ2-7	CASSASGRSYEQYF	TGTGCCAGCAGCGCAAGCGGGAGGTCCTACGAGCAGTACTTC
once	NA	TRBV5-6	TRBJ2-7	CASSLRSYEQYF	TGTGCCAGCAGCTTGCGGAGCTACGAGCAGTACTTC
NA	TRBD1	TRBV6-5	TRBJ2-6	CASSQQGGANVLTF	TGTGCCAGCAGTCAACAGGGGGGGGCCAACGTCCTGACTTTC
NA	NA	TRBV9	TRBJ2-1	CASSRDSSYNEQFF	TGTGCCAGCAGCCGGGACTCCTCCTACAATGAGCAGTTCTTC
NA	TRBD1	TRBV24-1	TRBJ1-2	CATSDHRGDYTF	TGTGCCACCAGTGACCACAGGGGAGACTACACCTTC
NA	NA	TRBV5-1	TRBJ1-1	CASSFVPWTEAFF	TGCGCCAGCAGCTTTGTCCCATGGACTGAAGCTTTCTTT
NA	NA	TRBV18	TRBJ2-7	CASSLGTVTTYEQYF	TGTGCCAGCTCCCTCGGGACGGTTACCACCTACGAGCAGTACTTC
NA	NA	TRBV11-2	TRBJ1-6	CASSTQGFSPLHF	TGTGCCAGCAGTACCCAGGGTTTTTCACCCCTCCACTTT
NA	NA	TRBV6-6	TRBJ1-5	CASNHWNQPQHF	TGTGCCAGCAACCACTGGAATCAGCCCCAGCATTTT
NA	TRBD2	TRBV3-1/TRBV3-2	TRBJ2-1	CASSPRAAGGQFF	TGTGCCAGCAGCCCAAGGGCGGCGGGGGGGCAGTTCTTC
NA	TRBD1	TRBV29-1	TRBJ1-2	CSAGEGQGDSGYTF	TGCAGCGCCGGTGAGGGACAGGGTGATTCGGGCTACACCTTC
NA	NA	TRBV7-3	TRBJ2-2	CASSFDVYTGELFF	TGTGCCAGCAGCTTTGACGTCTACACCGGGGAGCTGTTTTTT
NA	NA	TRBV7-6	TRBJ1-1	CASRGLGGTEAFF	TGTGCCAGCAGGGGACTAGGGGGCACTGAAGCTTTCTTT
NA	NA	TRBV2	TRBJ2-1	CASLGPGIYNEQFF	TGTGCCAGCTTGGGCCCGGGGATCTACAATGAGCAGTTCTTC
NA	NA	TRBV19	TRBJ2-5	CASSIGAGLQETQYF	TGTGCCAGTAGTATAGGGGCAGGGCTCCAAGAGACCCAGTACTTC
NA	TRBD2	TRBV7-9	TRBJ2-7	CASSQIAGAAYEQYF	TGTGCCAGCAGCCAAATAGCGGGAGCGGCCTACGAGCAGTACTTC
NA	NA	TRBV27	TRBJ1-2	CASSPRPRQGYTF	TGTGCCAGCAGTCCTCGACCTAGGCAGGGCTACACCTTC
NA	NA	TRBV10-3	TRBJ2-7	CAISEGQTYEQYF	TGTGCCATCAGTGAAGGACAGACCTACGAGCAGTACTTC
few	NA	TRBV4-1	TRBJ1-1	CASSQGPVGNTEAFF	TGCGCCAGCAGCCAAGGGCCTGTCGGGAACACTGAAGCTTTCTTT
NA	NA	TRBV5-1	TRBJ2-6	CASSPGGQYLSGANVLTF	TGCGCCAGCAGCCCGGGAGGACAGTACCTCTCTGGGGCCAACGTCCTGACTTTC
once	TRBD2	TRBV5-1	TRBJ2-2	CASSLPAGESGELFF	TGCGCCAGCAGCTTACCAGCGGGAGAGTCCGGGGAGCTGTTTTTT
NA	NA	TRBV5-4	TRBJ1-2	CASSPVGDYGYTF	TGTGCCAGCAGCCCGGTCGGGGACTATGGCTACACCTTC
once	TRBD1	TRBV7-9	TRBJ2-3	CASSTPRLGQGTDTQYF	TGTGCCAGCAGCACCCCCCGCCTGGGACAGGGAACAGATACGCAGTATTTT
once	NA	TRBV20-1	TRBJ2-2	CSASVKANTGELFF	TGCAGTGCTAGTGTAAAAGCGAACACCGGGGAGCTGTTTTTT
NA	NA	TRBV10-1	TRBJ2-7	CASRKGHPTTEQYF	TGCGCCAGCAGAAAAGGACACCCGACTACCGAGCAGTACTTC
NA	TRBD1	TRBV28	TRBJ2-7	CASSQSGTGILYEQYF	TGTGCCAGCAGTCAATCCGGGACAGGGATTCTTTACGAGCAGTACTTC
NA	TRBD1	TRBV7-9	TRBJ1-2	CASSLGRQGGNYGYTF	TGTGCCAGCAGCTTAGGCCGACAGGGTGGAAACTATGGCTACACCTTC
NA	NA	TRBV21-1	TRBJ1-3	CASSDRTGNTIYF	TGTGCCAGCAGCGACAGGACGGGAAACACCATATATTTT
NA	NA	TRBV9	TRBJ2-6	CASSVAGSGANVLTF	TGTGCCAGCAGCGTAGCTGGCTCTGGGGCCAACGTCCTGACTTTC